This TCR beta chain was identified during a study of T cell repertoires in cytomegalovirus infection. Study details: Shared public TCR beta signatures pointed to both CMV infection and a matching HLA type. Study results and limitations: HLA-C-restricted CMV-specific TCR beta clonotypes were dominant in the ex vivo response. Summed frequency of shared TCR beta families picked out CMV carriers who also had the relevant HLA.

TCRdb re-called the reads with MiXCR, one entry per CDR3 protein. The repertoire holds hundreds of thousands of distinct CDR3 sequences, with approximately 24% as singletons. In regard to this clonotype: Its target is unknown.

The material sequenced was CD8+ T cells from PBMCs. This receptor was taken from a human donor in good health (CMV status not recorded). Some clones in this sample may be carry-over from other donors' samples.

The CDR3 here is CSARGQGDSYEQYV. Here the CDR3 DNA reads TGCAGTGCTAGAGGACAGGGGGACTCCTACGAGCAGTACGTC. The chain links TRBV20-1 to TRBJ2-7, with 9 bases lining up with TRBD1. CDR1 is DFQATT, CDR2 SNEGSKA, per germline (reference sequence). J was trimmed by 0 bases and V by 1 base; bases with no gene match: 1. The CDR3 extends over 14 amino acids.